This T cell receptor beta chain was identified in a study of cytomegalovirus exposure and HLA in healthy donors. Across the whole study: Among the roughly 400 genotyped donors, 70% to 85% were placed in the Caucasian-associated ancestry cluster.

Amplification used 60 Vbeta primers and 13 Jbeta primers. Repertoires were generated with immunoSEQ multiplex PCR, while TCRdb's copy carries only in-frame clones and drops some. The sample holds 85,000 to 120,000 clones, 60% to 80% seen once. The germline V gene encodes CDR1 SEHNR and CDR2 FQNEAQ (reference sequence). CDR3 length: 14 amino acids. Regarding this clone: Its antigen is unknown. One end of the junction does not line up with germline, which may come from a read error.

Findings of the study overall: Of the V segments, some could not be distinguished, including TRBV6-2 and TRBV6-3, and were excluded. Per a later analysis, 15,000 to 20,000 TCR beta sequences showed association with HLA alleles at 0.05 false discovery rate.

Unrecorded immune exposure was likely among donors, who were nominally healthy when sampled. The V call is TRBV7-9, the J call TRBJ1-5; D possibly corresponds to TRBD1 (6 bases). Sequencing was carried out using PBMCs. The sequence derives from a man between 35 and 55 years old in good health and CMV-seronegative. The CDR3 coding sequence is TGTTCCAGCAGCCTGGGACACACCAATCAGCCCCAGCATTTT. This gives the protein CSSSLGHTNQPQHF.